This T cell receptor (beta chain) was sequenced in a study of blood T cell repertoires in COVID-19. At the level of the study: In each case, the material was cDNA or gDNA derived from T cells, B-cell-depleted T cells, or PBMCs.

Germline-derived CDR1 and CDR2 are WNHNN and SYGVQD (reference sequence). With 6 bases clipped from V and 1 base from J, the junction kept 3 bases outside the gene matches. CDR3 length equals 13 residues. In the authors' workflow: Estimation of nucleated cell counts was performed using reference gene primer amplification. Sequencing used immunoSEQ multiplex PCR; TCRdb keeps in-frame clones, though not all of them. V, J and clone size derive from that table, while D and trimming were established from the DNA sequence. The profile shows around 130,000 clones, over 75% of them singletons. The gene calls are TRBV10-1 and TRBJ2-7; 7 bases map to TRBD1. Sequenced: peripheral blood. The sequence was obtained from a man between 65 and 85 years old with active COVID-19. Here the CDR3 DNA reads TGCGCCAGCAGGGGGACAGATTCCTACGAGCAGTACTTC. Translation: CASRGTDSYEQYF.